The table lists the clone carrying this T cell receptor beta chain with a few counts. V was shortened by 5 bases and J by 2 bases, with 15 bases between the two germline ends. CDR3 length: 15 amino acids. The germline gives CDR1 SGHKS, CDR2 YYEKEE (reference sequence). Healthy Russian Caucasian donors spanned ages about 6 to 100 years. The source of the sample is a study of blood T cells in healthy people across ages. For the second PCR, which ran for 7 to 11 cycles, a sample-barcoded 5' primer and a J-beta primer mix were used. TCRdb reanalysed the 5' RACE reads using MiXCR and keeps one entry per CDR3 protein. The sample holds about 1.1 million distinct CDR3 sequences; more than 30% are singletons and the top ten take 10% to 15%.

Specimen: blood. This chain joins TRBV5-5 and TRBJ2-3, with D possibly matching TRBD1 (6 bases). The TCR originated in a man in his late teens or twenties in good health. CDR3 DNA: TGTGCCAGCAGGAATGGACAGATACCCACAGATACGCAGTATTTT. Residues: CASRNGQIPTDTQYF.